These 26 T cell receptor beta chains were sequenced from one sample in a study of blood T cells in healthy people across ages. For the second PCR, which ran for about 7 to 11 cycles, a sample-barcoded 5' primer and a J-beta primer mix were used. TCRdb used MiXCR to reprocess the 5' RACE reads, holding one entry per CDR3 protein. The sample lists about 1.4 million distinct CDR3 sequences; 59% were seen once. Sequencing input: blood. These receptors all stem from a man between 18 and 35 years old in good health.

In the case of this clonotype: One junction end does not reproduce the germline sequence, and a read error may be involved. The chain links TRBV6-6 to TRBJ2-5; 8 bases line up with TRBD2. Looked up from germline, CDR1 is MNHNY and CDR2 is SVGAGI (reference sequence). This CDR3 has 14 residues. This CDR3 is CTSNREGVLETQYF. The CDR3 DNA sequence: TGTACCAGCAACCGGGAGGGGGTCCTAGAGACCCAGTACTTC.

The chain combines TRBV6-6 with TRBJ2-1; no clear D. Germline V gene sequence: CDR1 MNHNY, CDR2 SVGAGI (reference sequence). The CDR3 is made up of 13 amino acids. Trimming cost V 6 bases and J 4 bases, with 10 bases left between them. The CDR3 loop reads CASSHRAYNEQFF. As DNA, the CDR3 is TGTGCCAGCAGCCACCGGGCGTACAATGAGCAGTTCTTC.

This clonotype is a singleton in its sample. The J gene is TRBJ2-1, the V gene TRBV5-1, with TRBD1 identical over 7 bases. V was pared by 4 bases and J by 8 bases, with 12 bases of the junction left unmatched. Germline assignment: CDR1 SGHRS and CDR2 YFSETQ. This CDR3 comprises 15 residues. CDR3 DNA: TGCGCCAGCAGCATAAGGGGGCGAGGTGTCGATGAGCAGTTCTTC. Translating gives CASSIRGRGVDEQFF. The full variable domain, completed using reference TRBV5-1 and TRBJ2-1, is KAGVTQTPRYLIKTRGQQVTLSCSPISGHRSVSWYQQTPGQGLQFLFEYFSETQRNKGNFPGRFSGRQFSNSRSEMNVSTLELGDSALYLCASSIRGRGVDEQFFGPGTRLTVL.

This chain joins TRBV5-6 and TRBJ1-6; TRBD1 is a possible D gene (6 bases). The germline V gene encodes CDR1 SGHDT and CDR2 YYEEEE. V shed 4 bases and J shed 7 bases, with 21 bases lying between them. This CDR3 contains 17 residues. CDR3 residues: CASSPMLWGLENSPLHF. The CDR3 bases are TGTGCCAGCAGCCCCATGTTGTGGGGGCTGGAAAATTCACCCCTCCACTTT.

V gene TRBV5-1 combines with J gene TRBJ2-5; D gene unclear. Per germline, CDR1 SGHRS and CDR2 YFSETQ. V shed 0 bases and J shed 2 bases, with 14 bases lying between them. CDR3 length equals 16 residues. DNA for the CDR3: TGCGCCAGCAGCTTGGTGCCCCCAGGACGTCAAGAGACCCAGTACTTC. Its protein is CASSLVPPGRQETQYF. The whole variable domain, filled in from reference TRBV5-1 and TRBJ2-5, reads KAGVTQTPRYLIKTRGQQVTLSCSPISGHRSVSWYQQTPGQGLQFLFEYFSETQRNKGNFPGRFSGRQFSNSRSEMNVSTLELGDSALYLCASSLVPPGRQETQYFGPGTRLLVL.

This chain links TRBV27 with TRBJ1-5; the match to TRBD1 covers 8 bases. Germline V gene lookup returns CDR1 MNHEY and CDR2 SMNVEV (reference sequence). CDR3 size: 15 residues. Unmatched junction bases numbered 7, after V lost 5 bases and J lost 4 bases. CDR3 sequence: CASSQQGGLNQPQHF. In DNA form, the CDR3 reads TGTGCCAGCAGTCAACAGGGGGGTTTGAATCAGCCCCAGCATTTT.

CDR3 sequence: CASSQETAAISYNEQFF. CDR3 sequence (DNA): TGCGCCAGCAGCCAAGAAACAGCCGCTATTTCCTACAATGAGCAGTTCTTC. The rearrangement joins TRBV4-1 to TRBJ2-1; D is unresolved. This CDR3 region has 17 residues. From germline, CDR1 is MGHRA and CDR2 YSYEKL. V was trimmed by 0 bases and J by 1 base, leaving 13 bases between them.

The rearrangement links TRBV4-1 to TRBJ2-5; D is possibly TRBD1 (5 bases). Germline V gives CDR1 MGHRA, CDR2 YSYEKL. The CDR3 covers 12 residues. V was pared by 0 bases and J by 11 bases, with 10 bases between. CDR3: CASSQEDNEQYF. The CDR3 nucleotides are TGCGCCAGCAGCCAAGAGGACAATGAGCAGTACTTC.

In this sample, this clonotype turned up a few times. Here the CDR3 reads CASSSNQADYGYTF. DNA of the CDR3: TGCGCCAGCAGCTCCAACCAGGCAGACTATGGCTACACCTTC. The rearrangement joins TRBV5-1 to TRBJ1-2, with D uncertain. CDR1 and CDR2 (germline): SGHRS, YFSETQ. V lost 3 bases and J 3 bases, leaving 12 bases between the germline ends. This CDR3 contains 14 residues.

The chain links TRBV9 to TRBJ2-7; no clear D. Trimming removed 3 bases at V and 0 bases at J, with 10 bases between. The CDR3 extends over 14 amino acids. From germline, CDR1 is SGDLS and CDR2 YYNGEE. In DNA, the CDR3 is TGTGCCAGCAGCGGCGACCCGAACTCCTACGAGCAGTACTTC. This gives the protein CASSGDPNSYEQYF.

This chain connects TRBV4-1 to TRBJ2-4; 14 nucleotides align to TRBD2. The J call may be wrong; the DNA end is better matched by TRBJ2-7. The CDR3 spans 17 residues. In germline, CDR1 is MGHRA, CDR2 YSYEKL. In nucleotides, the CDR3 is TGCGCCAGCAGCCAAGTTTGGACTAGCGGGAGGTCCTACGAGCAGTACTTC. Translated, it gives CASSQVWTSGRSYEQYF.

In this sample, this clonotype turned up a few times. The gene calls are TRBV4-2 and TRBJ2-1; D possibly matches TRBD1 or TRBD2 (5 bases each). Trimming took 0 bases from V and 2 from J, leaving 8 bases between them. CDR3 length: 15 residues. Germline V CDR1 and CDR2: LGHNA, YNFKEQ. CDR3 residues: CASSQDREPYNEQFF. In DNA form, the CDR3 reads TGTGCCAGCAGCCAAGACAGGGAGCCCTACAATGAGCAGTTCTTC.

The CDR3 DNA is TGTGCCAGCAGCGTATTTGGGTGTGGGACATGGGAATCAAATGAAAAACTGTTTTTT. It specifies CASSVFGCGTWESNEKLFF. This sequence joins TRBV9 and TRBJ1-4; tentative D call: TRBD1 (6 bases). V was cut by 1 base and J by 5 bases, with 24 bases left in between. The CDR3 covers 19 residues. CDR1 is SGDLS, CDR2 YYNGEE, per germline.

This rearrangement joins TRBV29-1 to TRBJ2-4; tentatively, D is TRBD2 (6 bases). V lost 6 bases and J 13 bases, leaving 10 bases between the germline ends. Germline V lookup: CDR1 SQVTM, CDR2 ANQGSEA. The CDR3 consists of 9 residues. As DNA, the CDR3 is TGCAGCGTCGGGGGTGAGCAGTACTTC. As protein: CSVGGEQYF.

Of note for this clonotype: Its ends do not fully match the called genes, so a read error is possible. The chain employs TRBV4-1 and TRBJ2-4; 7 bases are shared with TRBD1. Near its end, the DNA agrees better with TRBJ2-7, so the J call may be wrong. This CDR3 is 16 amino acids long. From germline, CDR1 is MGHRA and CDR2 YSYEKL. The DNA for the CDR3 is TGCGCCTGCAGCTCCTCGGTGGGGACAGCCTTGGGCGAGCAGTACTTC. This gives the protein CACSSSVGTALGEQYF.

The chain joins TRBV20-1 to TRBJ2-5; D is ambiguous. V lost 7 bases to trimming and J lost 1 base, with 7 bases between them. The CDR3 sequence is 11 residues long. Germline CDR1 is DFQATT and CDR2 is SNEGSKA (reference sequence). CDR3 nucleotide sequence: TGCAGTGTACGGGTCCAAGAGACCCAGTACTTC. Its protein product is CSVRVQETQYF.

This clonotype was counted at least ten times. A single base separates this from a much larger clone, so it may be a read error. The CDR3 loop is CSVGNEQYF. Here the CDR3 DNA reads TGCAGCGTTGGCAATGAGCAGTACTTC. The chain employs TRBV29-1 and TRBJ2-5; D remains ambiguous. The CDR3 loop spans 9 amino acids. Between the trimmed V and J ends, which lost 4 bases and 11 bases, there was a span of 8 bases. The germline V gene encodes CDR1 SQVTM and CDR2 ANQGSEA. Full variable domain (outside the CDR3, taken from reference TRBV29-1 and TRBJ2-5): SAVISQKPSRDICQRGTSLTIQCQVDSQVTMMFWYRQQPGQSLTLIATANQGSEATYESGFVIDKFPISRPNLTFSTLTVSNMSPEDSSIYLCSVGNEQYFGPGTRLLVL.

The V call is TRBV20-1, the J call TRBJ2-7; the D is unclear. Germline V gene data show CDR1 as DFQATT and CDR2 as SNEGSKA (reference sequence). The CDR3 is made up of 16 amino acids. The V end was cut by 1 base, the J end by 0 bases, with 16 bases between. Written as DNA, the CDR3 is TGCAGTGCTAGAGGTACGGGCGAGGTGAACTCCTACGAGCAGTACTTC. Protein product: CSARGTGEVNSYEQYF.

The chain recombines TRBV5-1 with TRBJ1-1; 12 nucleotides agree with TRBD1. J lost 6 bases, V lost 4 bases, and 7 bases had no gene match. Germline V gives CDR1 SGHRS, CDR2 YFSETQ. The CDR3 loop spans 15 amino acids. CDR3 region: CASSLGQGAFAEAFF. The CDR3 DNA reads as TGCGCCAGCAGCCTGGGACAGGGGGCATTCGCTGAAGCTTTCTTT.

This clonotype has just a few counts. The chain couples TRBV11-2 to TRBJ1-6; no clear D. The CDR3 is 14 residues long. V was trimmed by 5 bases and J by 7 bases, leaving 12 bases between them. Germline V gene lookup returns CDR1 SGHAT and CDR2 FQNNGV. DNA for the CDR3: TGTGCCAGCAGCCTACATATAGGGAATTCACCCCTCCACTTT. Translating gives CASSLHIGNSPLHF. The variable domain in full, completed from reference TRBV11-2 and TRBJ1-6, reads EAGVAQSPRYKIIEKRQSVAFWCNPISGHATLYWYQQILGQGPKLLIQFQNNGVVDDSQLPKDRFSAERLKGVDSTLKIQPAKLEDSAVYLCASSLHIGNSPLHFGNGTRLTVT.

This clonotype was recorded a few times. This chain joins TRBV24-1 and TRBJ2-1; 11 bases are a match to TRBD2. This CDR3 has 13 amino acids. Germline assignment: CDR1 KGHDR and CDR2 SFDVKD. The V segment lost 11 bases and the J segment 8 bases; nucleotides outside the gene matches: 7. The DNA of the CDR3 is TGTGCCAACCGACTAGCGGGACGGGATGAGCAGTTCTTC. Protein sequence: CANRLAGRDEQFF.

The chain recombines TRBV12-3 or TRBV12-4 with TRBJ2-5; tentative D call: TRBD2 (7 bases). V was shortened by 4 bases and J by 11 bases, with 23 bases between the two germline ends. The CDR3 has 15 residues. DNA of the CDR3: TGTGCCAGCAGTTGGGTCTCGGGGGGCCACAATGAGCAGTACTTC. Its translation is CASSWVSGGHNEQYF.

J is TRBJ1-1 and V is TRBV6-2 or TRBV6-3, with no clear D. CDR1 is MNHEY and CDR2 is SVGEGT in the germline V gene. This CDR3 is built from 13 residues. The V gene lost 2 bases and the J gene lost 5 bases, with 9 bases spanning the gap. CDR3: CASSYGSRTEAFF. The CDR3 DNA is TGTGCCAGCAGTTACGGTTCGCGGACTGAAGCTTTCTTT.

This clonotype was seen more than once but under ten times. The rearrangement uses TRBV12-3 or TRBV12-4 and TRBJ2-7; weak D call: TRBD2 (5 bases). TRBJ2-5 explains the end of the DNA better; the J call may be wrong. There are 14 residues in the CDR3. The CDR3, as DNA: TGTGCCAGCAGTTTAGCGAGCCGGGAAACGACCCAGTACTTC. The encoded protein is CASSLASRETTQYF.

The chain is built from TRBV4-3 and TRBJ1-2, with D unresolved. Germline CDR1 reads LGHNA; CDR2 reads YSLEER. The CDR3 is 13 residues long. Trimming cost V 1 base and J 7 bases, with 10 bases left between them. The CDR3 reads CASSQGDLAGYTF. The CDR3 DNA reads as TGCGCCAGCAGCCAAGGAGACCTCGCTGGCTACACCTTC.

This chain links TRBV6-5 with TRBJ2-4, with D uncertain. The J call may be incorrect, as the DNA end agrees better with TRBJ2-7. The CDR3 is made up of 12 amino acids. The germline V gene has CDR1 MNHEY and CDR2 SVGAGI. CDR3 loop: CASRRQNYEQYF. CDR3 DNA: TGTGCCAGCAGAAGGCAGAACTACGAGCAGTACTTC.